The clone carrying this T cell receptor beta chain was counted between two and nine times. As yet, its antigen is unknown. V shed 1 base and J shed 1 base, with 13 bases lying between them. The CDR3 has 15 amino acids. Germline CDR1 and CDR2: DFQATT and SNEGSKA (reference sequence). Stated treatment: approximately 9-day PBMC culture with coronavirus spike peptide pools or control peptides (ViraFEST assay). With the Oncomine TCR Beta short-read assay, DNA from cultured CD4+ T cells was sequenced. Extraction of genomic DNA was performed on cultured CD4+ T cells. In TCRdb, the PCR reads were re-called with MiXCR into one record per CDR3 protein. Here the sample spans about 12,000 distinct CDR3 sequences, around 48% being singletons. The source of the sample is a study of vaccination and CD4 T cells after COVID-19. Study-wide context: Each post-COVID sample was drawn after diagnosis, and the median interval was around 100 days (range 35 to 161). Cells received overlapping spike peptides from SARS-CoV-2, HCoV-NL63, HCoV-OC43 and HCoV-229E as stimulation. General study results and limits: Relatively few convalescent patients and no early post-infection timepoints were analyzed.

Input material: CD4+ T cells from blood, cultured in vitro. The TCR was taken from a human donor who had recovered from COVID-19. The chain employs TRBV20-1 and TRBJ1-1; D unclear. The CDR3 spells CSARAEEVSNTEAFF. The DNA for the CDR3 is TGCAGTGCTAGAGCGGAGGAGGTTTCGAACACTGAAGCTTTCTTT.